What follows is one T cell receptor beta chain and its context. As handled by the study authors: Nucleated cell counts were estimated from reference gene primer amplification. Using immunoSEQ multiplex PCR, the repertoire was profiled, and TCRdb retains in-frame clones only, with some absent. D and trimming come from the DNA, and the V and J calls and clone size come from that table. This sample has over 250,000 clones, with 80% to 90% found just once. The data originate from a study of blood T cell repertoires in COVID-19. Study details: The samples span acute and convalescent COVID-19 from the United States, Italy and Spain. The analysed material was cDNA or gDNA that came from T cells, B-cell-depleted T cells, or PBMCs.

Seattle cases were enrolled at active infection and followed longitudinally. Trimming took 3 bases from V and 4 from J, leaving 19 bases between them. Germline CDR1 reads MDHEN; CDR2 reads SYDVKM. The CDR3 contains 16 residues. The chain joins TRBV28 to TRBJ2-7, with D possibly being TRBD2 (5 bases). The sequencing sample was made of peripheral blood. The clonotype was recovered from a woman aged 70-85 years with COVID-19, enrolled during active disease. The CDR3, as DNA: TGTGCCAGCAGTTTTCCTCTCGCTAGCCTCGAATACGAGCAGTACTTC. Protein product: CASSFPLASLEYEQYF.